Presented here are 20 T cell receptor beta chains from one specimen sequenced in a study of blood T cell repertoires in COVID-19. This table comes from immunoSEQ multiplex PCR, and its TCRdb copy is limited to in-frame clones, with some not included. Altogether about 350,000 clones are present, about 89% being singletons, with the ten largest covering 6% to 7%. Sequenced sample: peripheral blood. These receptors were obtained from a woman between 45 and 60 years old with COVID-19, enrolled during active disease.

The V and J genes are TRBV5-6 and TRBJ2-2; 10 nucleotides agree with TRBD2. The junction had 8 bases not matched to a gene; V was cut back by 4 bases and J by 5 bases. The CDR3 is made up of 16 amino acids. Germline values: CDR1 SGHDT, CDR2 YYEEEE. This CDR3 reads CASSLLAGVATGELFF. The CDR3 bases are TGTGCCAGCAGCCTCCTAGCGGGAGTAGCGACCGGGGAGCTGTTTTTT.

The chain is built from TRBV24-1 and TRBJ2-5; the match to TRBD2 covers 11 bases. The CDR3 covers 15 residues. CDR1 is KGHDR, CDR2 SFDVKD, per germline. V trimming: 12 bases; J trimming: 5 bases; junction bases outside the gene matches: 13. CDR3 bases: TGTGCCGTCCAGGACTTACTAGCGGGAGTGGAGACCCAGTACTTC. Amino acids: CAVQDLLAGVETQYF.

The chain couples TRBV7-8 to TRBJ2-7; TRBD2 matches 11 bases. The CDR3 is 18 residues long. CDR1 and CDR2 from the germline V gene are SGHVS and FQNEAQ. Trimming at V came to 5 bases and at J to 4 bases, leaving 16 bases not matched to a gene. Here the CDR3 reads CASSREPASGRWGYEQYF. Here the CDR3 DNA reads TGTGCCAGCAGCAGAGAACCCGCTAGCGGGAGGTGGGGATACGAGCAGTACTTC.

The J gene is TRBJ1-2, the V gene TRBV30, with TRBD1 identical over 8 bases. There are 16 residues in the CDR3. V lost 7 bases to trimming and J lost 5 bases; unmatched junction nucleotides: 18. Germline CDR1 is GTSNPN and CDR2 is SVGIG (reference sequence). The CDR3 sequence is CASTGGAKPRYYGYTF. For the CDR3, the DNA is TGTGCCTCAACAGGGGGGGCGAAGCCACGGTATTATGGCTACACCTTC.

The chain combines TRBV7-9 with TRBJ1-5; weak D call: TRBD1 (5 bases). CDR3 length equals 16 residues. V shed 7 bases and J shed 6 bases, with 22 bases lying between them. Per the germline V gene, CDR1 is SEHNR and CDR2 is FQNEAQ (reference sequence). The CDR3 sequence is CASTSEQEIVGQPQHF. In nucleotides, the CDR3 is TGTGCCAGCACCAGTGAACAGGAGATTGTAGGTCAGCCCCAGCATTTT.

The J gene is TRBJ2-1, the V gene TRBV2, with 9 bases fitting TRBD2. Per the germline V gene, CDR1 is SNHLY and CDR2 is FYNNEI. Trimming took 7 bases from V and 10 from J; bases not matched to a gene: 11. The CDR3 is 14 residues long. The CDR3 here is CASTPGVAGEEQFF. The CDR3 region has the DNA TGTGCCAGCACCCCAGGGGTAGCGGGAGAGGAGCAGTTCTTC.

In this sample, this clone turned up once. The chain employs TRBV15 and TRBJ1-2; the D is unclear. Looked up from germline, CDR1 is LNHNV and CDR2 is YYDKDF (reference sequence). Trimming stripped 5 bases from V and 5 bases from J, with 12 bases between. The CDR3 is made up of 13 amino acids. The CDR3 reads CATSYNNAYGYTF. The CDR3 coding sequence is TGTGCCACCAGCTATAACAACGCATATGGCTACACCTTC.

The chain is built from TRBV5-1 and TRBJ2-7, with 7 bases aligning to TRBD1. CDR1 and CDR2 from the germline V gene are SGHRS and YFSETQ. CDR3 length equals 16 residues. Unmatched junction bases numbered 10, after V lost 2 bases and J lost 2 bases. CDR3 nucleotides: TGCGCCAGCAGCTTCCTCACCGGGACAGCACCCTACGAGCAGTACTTC. Amino acids: CASSFLTGTAPYEQYF. Full variable domain (outside the CDR3, taken from reference TRBV5-1 and TRBJ2-7): KAGVTQTPRYLIKTRGQQVTLSCSPISGHRSVSWYQQTPGQGLQFLFEYFSETQRNKGNFPGRFSGRQFSNSRSEMNVSTLELGDSALYLCASSFLTGTAPYEQYFGPGTRLTVT.

V is TRBV5-1 and J is TRBJ2-3; 10 bases line up with TRBD2. The CDR3 runs to 16 residues. V lost 4 bases and J lost 0; bases outside the gene matches: 5. The germline gives CDR1 SGHRS, CDR2 YFSETQ. CDR3 nucleotides: TGCGCCAGCAGCGGAGGGACTAGCGTAAGCACAGATACGCAGTATTTT. Its translation is CASSGGTSVSTDTQYF.

This clone was picked up a small number of times. This specimen includes other DNA sequences encoding the same CDR3. The chain employs TRBV14 and TRBJ1-1; D gene uncertain. V was shortened by 1 base and J by 0 bases, with 6 bases between the two germline ends. Per germline, CDR1 SGHDN and CDR2 FVKESK. This CDR3 spans 14 amino acids. This CDR3 is CASSQAGMNTEAFF. DNA of the CDR3: TGTGCCAGCAGCCAAGCGGGAATGAACACTGAAGCTTTCTTT.

The genes are TRBV7-9 and TRBJ2-3; 8 bases line up with TRBD1. Trimming cost V 5 bases and J 1 base; bases outside gene matches: 5. CDR3 size: 15 residues. The germline V gene encodes CDR1 SEHNR and CDR2 FQNEAQ (reference sequence). CDR3 loop: CASSLQGAGTDTQYF. DNA for the CDR3: TGTGCCAGCAGCCTCCAGGGGGCCGGCACAGATACGCAGTATTTT. The full variable domain, its missing parts supplied by reference TRBV7-9 and TRBJ2-3, is DTGVSQNPRHKITKRGQNVTFRCDPISEHNRLYWYRQTLGQGPEFLTYFQNEAQLEKSRLLSDRFSAERPKGSFSTLEIQRTEQGDSAMYLCASSLQGAGTDTQYFGPGTRLTVL.

This chain uses TRBV4-3 with TRBJ2-2, with TRBD1 identical over 8 bases. This CDR3 has 17 amino acids. J was trimmed by 4 bases and V by 2 bases; bases with no gene match: 9. CDR1 is LGHNA, CDR2 YSLEER, per germline. The CDR3 nucleotides read TGCGCCAGCAGCCAAAACGGGGGACAGGTCAGCACCGGGGAGCTGTTTTTT. Protein: CASSQNGGQVSTGELFF.

The V gene is TRBV5-1, the J gene TRBJ1-2; 11 bases align to TRBD1. V was pared by 3 bases and J by 8 bases, with 9 bases of the junction left unmatched. The length of the CDR3 is 15 residues. Germline assignment: CDR1 SGHRS and CDR2 YFSETQ. DNA for the CDR3: TGCGCCAGCAGCTCGCGGACAGGGGGCGCGGCCGGCTACACCTTC. It is translated as CASSSRTGGAAGYTF.

This clone was recorded many times. CDR3 sequence reads: CASSPGVTSGIGEETQYF. The CDR3 region has the DNA TGTGCCAGCAGCCCTGGGGTGACTAGCGGGATCGGGGAAGAGACCCAGTACTTC. The chain joins TRBV11-2 to TRBJ2-5; 11 bases line up with TRBD2. J lost 3 bases, V lost 5 bases, and 14 bases had no gene match. This CDR3 is 18 amino acids long. The germline V gene has CDR1 SGHAT and CDR2 FQNNGV.

The chain joins TRBV11-2 to TRBJ2-7; 7 nucleotides align to TRBD1. The trim removed 5 bases at V and 1 base at J, leaving 5 bases unmatched. The CDR3 has 14 residues. Germline V CDR1 and CDR2: SGHAT, FQNNGV. This chain's CDR3 is CASSRQTGSYEQYF. For the CDR3, the DNA is TGTGCCAGCAGCCGTCAGACAGGGTCCTACGAGCAGTACTTC.

The V and J genes are TRBV11-2 and TRBJ1-6; D is unclear. Germline V gives CDR1 SGHAT, CDR2 FQNNGV. The CDR3 length is 15 residues. V dropped 2 bases and J dropped 6 bases, with 11 bases sitting between them. The CDR3 sequence is CASSLTRVFNSPLHF. The DNA of the CDR3 is TGTGCCAGCAGCTTAACTCGGGTGTTTAATTCACCCCTCCACTTT.

The chain recombines TRBV19 with TRBJ1-1, with a possible D match to TRBD1 (6 bases). The CDR3 spans 11 residues. The germline gives CDR1 LNHDA, CDR2 SQIVND (reference sequence). The V end lost 6 bases, the J end lost 11 bases, and 13 bases lay between the germline ends. CDR3 sequence reads: CASRIRGDAFF. CDR3 DNA sequence: TGTGCCAGTAGGATCAGGGGTGACGCTTTCTTT.

This rearrangement joins TRBV19 to TRBJ2-5; 8 bases map to TRBD1. The CDR3 spans 14 residues. Germline V lookup: CDR1 LNHDA, CDR2 SQIVND (reference sequence). J was trimmed by 5 bases and V by 6 bases; bases with no gene match: 8. The CDR3 loop is CASSRQGIHETQYF. The CDR3 DNA reads as TGTGCCAGTAGCCGACAGGGGATTCACGAGACCCAGTACTTC.

This rearrangement joins TRBV5-1 to TRBJ1-1; 7 bases match TRBD1. V lost 4 bases to trimming and J lost 1 base; unmatched junction nucleotides: 13. CDR1 and CDR2 (germline): SGHRS, YFSETQ. The CDR3 spans 17 residues. CDR3 bases: TGCGCCAGCAGCACTGGACAGGTTTCAATCAAGAACACTGAAGCTTTCTTT. Its translation: CASSTGQVSIKNTEAFF.

The chain uses TRBV7-9 and TRBJ1-5; D gene unclear. Trimming cost V 5 bases and J 7 bases, with 9 bases left between them. The CDR3 totals 12 residues. Germline CDR1 and CDR2: SEHNR and FQNEAQ (reference sequence). CDR3 coding DNA: TGTGCCAGCAGCCGAGAGAGCCAGCCCCAGCATTTT. This encodes CASSRESQPQHF.